The rows below give T cell receptor beta chains drawn from one sample of a study of T cells in Graves' hyperthyroidism and ophthalmopathy. From the multiplex PCR reads, TCRdb called clonotypes with MiXCR, one entry per CDR3 protein. The sample yields a few hundred thousand distinct CDR3 sequences, around 42% seen once. The specimen was peripheral blood or thyroid tissue (not recorded which). These receptors all stem from a young woman with Graves' hyperthyroidism. The CDR3 runs from the conserved cysteine through the conserved F or W. A D gene is named only where the DNA matches it firmly. Clone size, where shown, is once, few, many, or a class for clones that have expanded.

v_gene: TRBV25-1
abundance: few
d_gene: NA
len: 13
j_gene: TRBJ1-2
CDR3nt: TGTGCCAGCAGCCAAGATCGCGGGTATGGCTACACCTTC
CDR3aa: CASSQDRGYGYTF

v_gene: TRBV29-1
abundance: many
d_gene: TRBD1
len: 15
j_gene: TRBJ2-7
CDR3nt: TGCAGCGTTCTCCCGGGACAGGGACAGGGCTACGAGCAGTACTTC
CDR3aa: CSVLPGQGQGYEQYF

v_gene: TRBV12-5
abundance: NA
d_gene: NA
len: 11
j_gene: TRBJ1-1
CDR3nt: TGTGCTGGTGGTGTGAGCACTGAAGCTTTCTTT
CDR3aa: CAGGVSTEAFF

v_gene: TRBV7-8
abundance: many
d_gene: TRBD2
len: 15
j_gene: TRBJ2-2
CDR3nt: TGTGCCAGCAGCTTAGGGCTAGCGGGAGGTCGGGAGCTGTTTTTT
CDR3aa: CASSLGLAGGRELFF

v_gene: TRBV20-1
abundance: NA
d_gene: TRBD1
len: 12
j_gene: TRBJ1-1
CDR3nt: TGCAGTGCCTCGGGACAGGGGAATGAAGCTTTCTTT
CDR3aa: CSASGQGNEAFF

v_gene: TRBV20-1
abundance: few
d_gene: TRBD1
len: 13
j_gene: TRBJ1-6
CDR3nt: TGCAGTGCCCCCCGGACAGGGCGCGCCGCCCTCCACTTT
CDR3aa: CSAPRTGRAALHF

v_gene: TRBV7-9
abundance: few
d_gene: NA
len: 16
j_gene: TRBJ1-4
CDR3nt: TGTGCCAGCAGCTTTGGGACCCCAAGGTTGGGTGAAAAACTGTTTTTT
CDR3aa: CASSFGTPRLGEKLFF

v_gene: TRBV4-1
abundance: few
d_gene: NA
len: 14
j_gene: TRBJ2-5
CDR3nt: TGCGCCAGCAGCCAAGATCACAGGGAAGGGACCCAGTACTTC
CDR3aa: CASSQDHREGTQYF

v_gene: TRBV7-8
abundance: NA
d_gene: NA
len: 13
j_gene: TRBJ1-1
CDR3nt: TGTGCCAGCAGCTTAGCAAGAATCGCTGAAGCTTTCTTT
CDR3aa: CASSLARIAEAFF

v_gene: TRBV29-1
abundance: few
d_gene: NA
len: 13
j_gene: TRBJ2-2
CDR3nt: TGCAGCGCCATAGACAGTAACACCGGGGAGCTGTTTTTT
CDR3aa: CSAIDSNTGELFF

v_gene: TRBV2
abundance: NA
d_gene: TRBD2
len: 19
j_gene: TRBJ2-2
CDR3nt: TGTGCCAGCAGCTTAAGGCGGCTAGCGGGATGGGTCGACACCGGGGAGCTGTTTTTT
CDR3aa: CASSLRRLAGWVDTGELFF

v_gene: TRBV10-1
abundance: few
d_gene: TRBD1
len: 13
j_gene: TRBJ2-7
CDR3nt: TGCGCCAGCACGACAGGGAAGACCTACGAGCAGTACTTC
CDR3aa: CASTTGKTYEQYF

v_gene: TRBV2
abundance: few
d_gene: TRBD1
len: 15
j_gene: TRBJ1-6
CDR3nt: TGTGCCAGCAGTGGCCCAGGGGGAGCGAATTCACCCCTCCACTTT
CDR3aa: CASSGPGGANSPLHF

v_gene: TRBV10-1
abundance: NA
d_gene: TRBD1
len: 13
j_gene: TRBJ2-7
CDR3nt: TGCGCCAGCAGTAAAGGGACAGGCCACGAGCAGTACTTC
CDR3aa: CASSKGTGHEQYF

v_gene: TRBV7-9
abundance: many
d_gene: NA
len: 12
j_gene: TRBJ1-2
CDR3nt: TGTGCCAGCAGCTCAACGCTTTATGGCTACACCTTC
CDR3aa: CASSSTLYGYTF

v_gene: TRBV5-1
abundance: few
d_gene: NA
len: 13
j_gene: TRBJ2-2
CDR3nt: TGTGCCAGCAGCCCTAACCCCACCGGGGAGCTGTTTTTT
CDR3aa: CASSPNPTGELFF

v_gene: TRBV5-1
abundance: NA
d_gene: NA
len: 15
j_gene: TRBJ1-4
CDR3nt: TGCGCCAGCAGCGCCCGGGGGCAAACTAATGAAAAACTGTTTTTT
CDR3aa: CASSARGQTNEKLFF

v_gene: TRBV7-9
abundance: NA
d_gene: NA
len: 15
j_gene: TRBJ2-5
CDR3nt: TGTGCCAGCAGCACACCGGGGCGGAACCAAGAGACCCAGTACTTC
CDR3aa: CASSTPGRNQETQYF

v_gene: TRBV2
abundance: NA
d_gene: TRBD1
len: 19
j_gene: TRBJ2-7
CDR3nt: TGTGCCAGCAGTCCACCCCCCGGGACAGGGTGGTTGAGCTCCTACGAGCAGTACTTC
CDR3aa: CASSPPPGTGWLSSYEQYF

v_gene: TRBV25-1
abundance: NA
d_gene: NA
len: 13
j_gene: TRBJ1-6
CDR3nt: TGTGCCAGCAGTCCCCATGAGAATTCACCCCTCCACTTT
CDR3aa: CASSPHENSPLHF

v_gene: TRBV7-3
abundance: NA
d_gene: TRBD1
len: 15
j_gene: TRBJ1-2
CDR3nt: TGTGCCAGCAGCCCGATGGGACAGGGGGCTAACGGCTACACCTTC
CDR3aa: CASSPMGQGANGYTF

v_gene: TRBV7-9
abundance: NA
d_gene: NA
len: 14
j_gene: TRBJ1-4
CDR3nt: TGTGCCAGCAGCTTAGTCAGAACTAATGAAAAACTGTTTTTT
CDR3aa: CASSLVRTNEKLFF

v_gene: TRBV7-8
abundance: many
d_gene: NA
len: 16
j_gene: TRBJ1-2
CDR3nt: TGTGCCAGCAGCTTAGATGGAAGGGGCGCTGACTATGGCTACACCTTC
CDR3aa: CASSLDGRGADYGYTF

v_gene: TRBV7-8
abundance: NA
d_gene: TRBD1
len: 14
j_gene: TRBJ2-5
CDR3nt: TGTGCCAGCAGCCAGGTGACAGGGGAAGAGACCCAGTACTTC
CDR3aa: CASSQVTGEETQYF